The following is a TCR beta chain sequence with its context. The PCR employed 60 Vbeta primers together with 13 Jbeta primers. The protocol was immunoSEQ multiplex PCR, while the TCRdb copy is restricted to in-frame clones and leaves out a portion. The data show 100,000 to 150,000 clones, with approximately 74% seen just once and approximately 7.2% held by the top ten. CDR1 and CDR2 (germline): SQVTM, ANQGSEA. This CDR3 has 13 residues. The V segment lost 7 bases and the J segment 6 bases; nucleotides outside the gene matches: 6. This specimen comes from a study of cytomegalovirus exposure and HLA in healthy donors.

The chain employs TRBV29-1 and TRBJ2-7; 13 nucleotides line up with TRBD2. Sequenced sample: PBMCs. The clonotype was recovered from a male donor in good health and CMV-seronegative. The CDR3 spells CSATGTSGVEQYF. The CDR3 DNA sequence: TGCAGCGCAACCGGGACTAGCGGGGTCGAGCAGTACTTC.